One sample yielded the 5 T cell receptor beta chains listed below, sequenced in a study of CD8+ T cells in alopecia areata. Sequencing used cDNA as its template, made by extracting RNA and reverse transcribing it. Some clones are missing from TCRdb's copy, which holds only in-frame ones; the method was immunoSEQ multiplex PCR. The table records over 120,000 clones, 45% to 60% of them present only once. Regarding treatment: oral pan-JAK inhibitor, 5-10 mg twice daily. The sequenced sample was CD8+ T cells sorted from blood, obtained at week 4, from a patient treated with tofacitinib. Receptors originate from a human donor with alopecia areata.

The rearrangement joins TRBV10-3 to TRBJ2-5; 9 bases match TRBD1. The V segment lost 10 bases and the J segment 5 bases; nucleotides outside the gene matches: 11. CDR1 ENHRY and CDR2 SYGVKD come from the germline V gene. This CDR3 spans 14 amino acids. The CDR3 sequence is CATTGTGYQETQYF. In DNA, the CDR3 is TGTGCCACCACCGGGACAGGGTATCAGGAGACCCAGTACTTC.

V is TRBV7-9 and J is TRBJ2-2, with D unresolved. The ends were cut back, 5 bases at V and 7 bases at J, with 11 bases in the middle. This CDR3 is built from 13 residues. CDR1 and CDR2 from the germline V gene are SEHNR and FQNEAQ (reference sequence). This chain's CDR3 is CASSPQPGGELFF. The CDR3, as DNA: TGTGCCAGCAGCCCGCAACCGGGCGGGGAGCTGTTTTTT.

CDR3 in amino acids: CASSYSMESETQYF. The CDR3 DNA reads as TGTGCCAGCAGTTACTCGATGGAGTCGGAGACCCAGTACTTC. The chain has TRBV6-5 and TRBJ2-5; no definite D call. This CDR3 spans 14 amino acids. V lost 0 bases to trimming and J lost 5 bases, with 10 bases between them. CDR1 is MNHEY, CDR2 SVGAGI, per germline.

The CDR3 DNA sequence: TGTGCCAGCAGTTCAGGGTTTCACGAGCAGTACTTC. Translating it yields CASSSGFHEQYF. The chain uses TRBV6-5 and TRBJ2-7, with a tentative D call TRBD1 (5 bases). Germline CDR1 MNHEY, CDR2 SVGAGI. The V end lost 4 bases, the J end lost 5 bases, and 9 bases lay between the germline ends. The CDR3 totals 12 residues.

V and J are TRBV5-1 and TRBJ2-2; TRBD1 aligns across 9 bases. From germline, CDR1 is SGHRS and CDR2 YFSETQ. This CDR3 comprises 17 residues. Trimming removed 4 bases from V and 3 bases from J; junction bases left unmatched: 10. Here the CDR3 DNA reads TGCGCCAGCAGCCAAAAATCTCGACAGGGGGACACCGGGGAGCTGTTTTTT. The encoded protein is CASSQKSRQGDTGELFF.